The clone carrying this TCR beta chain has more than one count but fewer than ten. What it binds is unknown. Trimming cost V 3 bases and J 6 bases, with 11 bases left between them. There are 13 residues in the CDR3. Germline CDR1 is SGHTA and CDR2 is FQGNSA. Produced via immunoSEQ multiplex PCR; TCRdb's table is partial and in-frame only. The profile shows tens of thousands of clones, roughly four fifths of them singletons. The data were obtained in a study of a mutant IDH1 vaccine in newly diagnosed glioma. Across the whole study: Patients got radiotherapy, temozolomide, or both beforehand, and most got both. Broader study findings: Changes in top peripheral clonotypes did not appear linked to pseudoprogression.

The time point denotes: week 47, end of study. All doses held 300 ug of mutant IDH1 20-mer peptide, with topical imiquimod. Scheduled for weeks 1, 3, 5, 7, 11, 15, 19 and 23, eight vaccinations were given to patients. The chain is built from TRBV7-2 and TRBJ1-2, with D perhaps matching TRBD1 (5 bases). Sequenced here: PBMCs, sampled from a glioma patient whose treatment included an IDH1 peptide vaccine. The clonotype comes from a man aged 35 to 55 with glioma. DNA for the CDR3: TGTGCCAGCAGCTTCCGGGGGACGGATGGCTACACCTTC. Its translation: CASSFRGTDGYTF.